This T cell receptor beta chain was sequenced for a study of T cell repertoires in cytomegalovirus infection. TCRdb independently ran MiXCR on the reads; one entry per CDR3 protein. The sample yields over 450,000 distinct CDR3 sequences, about 11% seen once. CDR1 is MNHNS, CDR2 SASEGT, per germline. The CDR3 loop spans 11 amino acids. V lost 2 bases to trimming and J lost 9 bases, with 5 bases between them. This clonotype appeared many times. The rearrangement uses TRBV6-1 and TRBJ2-4; D gene unclear. Sequenced input: PBMCs. This receptor was taken from a human donor in good health (CMV status not recorded). Some clones in this sample may be carry-over from other donors' samples. The CDR3 nucleotides read TGTGCCAGCAGTGAACTGGCCATTCAGTACTTC. Its protein product is CASSELAIQYF.